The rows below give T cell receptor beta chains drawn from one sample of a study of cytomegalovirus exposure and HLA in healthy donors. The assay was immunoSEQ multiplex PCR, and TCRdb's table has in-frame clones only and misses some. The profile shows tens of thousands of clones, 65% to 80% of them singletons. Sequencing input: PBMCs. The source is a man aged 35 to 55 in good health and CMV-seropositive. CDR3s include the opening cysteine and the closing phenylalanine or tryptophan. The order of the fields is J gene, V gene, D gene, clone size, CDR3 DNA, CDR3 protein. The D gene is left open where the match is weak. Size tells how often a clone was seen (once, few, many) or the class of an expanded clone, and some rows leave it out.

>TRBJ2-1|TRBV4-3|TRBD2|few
TGCGCCAGCAGCCATCTCCCGGGGGGGGGCGGGTGGAATGAGCAGTTCTTC
CASSHLPGGGGWNEQFF
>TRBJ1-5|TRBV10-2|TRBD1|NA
TGCGCCAGCATGGACAGGGGCGGCAATCAGCCCCAGCATTTT
CASMDRGGNQPQHF
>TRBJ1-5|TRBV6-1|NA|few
TGTGCCAGCATGGGGGGGACGGACAATCAGCCCCAGCATTTT
CASMGGTDNQPQHF
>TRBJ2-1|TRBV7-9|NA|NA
TGTGCCAGCAGTTCTGGGACTCAACCCTACAATGAGCAGTTCTTC
CASSSGTQPYNEQFF
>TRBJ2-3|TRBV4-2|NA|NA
TGTGCCAGCAGCCAGGGAGGCGGGGATACGCAGTATTTT
CASSQGGGDTQYF
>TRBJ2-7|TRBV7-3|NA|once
TGTGCCAGCAGCTTAAGTGGCAGCTCCTACGAGCAGTACTTC
CASSLSGSSYEQYF
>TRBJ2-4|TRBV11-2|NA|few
TGTGCCAGCAGCTCCCTGTGGGGCGGTGGCATTCAGTACTTC
CASSSLWGGGIQYF
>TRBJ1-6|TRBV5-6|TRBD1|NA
TGTGCCAGCAGCCCCGGGACAGGGGGATATTCACCCCTCCACTTT
CASSPGTGGYSPLHF
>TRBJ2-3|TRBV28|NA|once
TGTGCCAGCAGTCCGCAAGAGGCTAGCACAGATACGCAGTATTTT
CASSPQEASTDTQYF
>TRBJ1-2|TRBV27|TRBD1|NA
TGTGCCAGCAGTTACGGGACAGGGGATGGCTACACCTTC
CASSYGTGDGYTF
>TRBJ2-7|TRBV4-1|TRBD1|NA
TGCGCCAGCAGCCAAGGAGAACAGGGGCCCTACGAGCAGTACTTC
CASSQGEQGPYEQYF
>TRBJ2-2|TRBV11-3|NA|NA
TGTGCCAGCAGCTTAACCTATTGGACTATCCCGAACACCGGGGAGCTGTTTTTT
CASSLTYWTIPNTGELFF
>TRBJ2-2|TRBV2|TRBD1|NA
TGTGCCAGGGGATCGGGACAGGGGGTTACCGGGGAGCTGTTTTTT
CARGSGQGVTGELFF
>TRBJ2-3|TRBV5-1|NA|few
TGCGCCAGCAGCTTGTGGGCAGGGAAATTAGACACAGATACGCAGTATTTT
CASSLWAGKLDTDTQYF
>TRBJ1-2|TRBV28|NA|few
TGTGCCAGCAGTTTAGGAACAGCTTTCTATGGCTACACCTTC
CASSLGTAFYGYTF
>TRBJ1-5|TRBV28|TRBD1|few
TGTGCCAGCAGTTTAAATCGGGACAGTAATCAGCCCCAGCATTTT
CASSLNRDSNQPQHF
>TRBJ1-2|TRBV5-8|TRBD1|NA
TGTGCCAGCAGCCCCGACAGGGTCTATGGCTACACCTTC
CASSPDRVYGYTF
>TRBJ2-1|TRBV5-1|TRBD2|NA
TGCGCCAGCAGCTTGCGCGGGGGGGGCAGCCCCAAAACTGAGCAGTTCTTC
CASSLRGGGSPKTEQFF
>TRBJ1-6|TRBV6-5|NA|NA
TGTGCCAGCAGTCCAACAGGGCGAAATTCACCCCTCCACTTT
CASSPTGRNSPLHF
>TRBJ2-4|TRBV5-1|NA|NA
TGCGCCAGCAGCCCGGCGGGACCTACTTCTGACATTCAGTACTTC
CASSPAGPTSDIQYF
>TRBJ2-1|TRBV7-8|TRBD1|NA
TGTGCCAGCAGCTTAGAAGCCAGGGGGACCTACAATGAGCAGTTCTTC
CASSLEARGTYNEQFF
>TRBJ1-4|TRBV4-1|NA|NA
TGCGCCAGCAGTTCCATTTGGTCAGCTAATGAAAAACTGTTTTTT
CASSSIWSANEKLFF
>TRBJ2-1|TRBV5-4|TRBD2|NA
TGTGCCAGCAGCCGCCGACTAGCGGGGGCGCTACGGGATGAGCAGTTCTTC
CASSRRLAGALRDEQFF
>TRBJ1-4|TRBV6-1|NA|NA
TGTGCCAGCAGTGTCAGGGGTGAAGAAAAACTGTTTTTT
CASSVRGEEKLFF
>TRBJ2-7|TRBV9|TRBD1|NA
TGTGCCAGCAGCGAACGACAGGGCTCCTACGAGCAGTACTTC
CASSERQGSYEQYF
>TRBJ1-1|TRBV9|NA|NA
TGTGCCAGCAGCGTAGCTACCGGGGTGAACACTGAAGCTTTCTTT
CASSVATGVNTEAFF
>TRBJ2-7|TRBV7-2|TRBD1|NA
TGTGCCAGCAGCTTAGAGGGACAGGGATACGAGCAGTACTTC
CASSLEGQGYEQYF
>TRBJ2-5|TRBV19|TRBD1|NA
TGTGCCAGTAGTTCGGGAGGGGGACAGGGGTACCAAGAGACCCAGTACTTC
CASSSGGGQGYQETQYF
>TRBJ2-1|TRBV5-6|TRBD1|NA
TGTGCCAGCAGCTTCGTGACAGGGGGCGGTCGGGAGCAGTTCTTC
CASSFVTGGGREQFF
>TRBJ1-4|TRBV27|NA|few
TGTGCCAGCAGTTCTTCCAGGGGTACTAATGAAAAACTGTTTTTT
CASSSSRGTNEKLFF
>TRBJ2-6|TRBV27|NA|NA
TGTGCCAGCAGTCCAGGGGTCAACGTCCTGACTTTC
CASSPGVNVLTF
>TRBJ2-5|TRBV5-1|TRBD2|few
TGCGCCAGCAGCCCAGGACTAGCGGGGGCGCGTGAGACCCAGTACTTC
CASSPGLAGARETQYF
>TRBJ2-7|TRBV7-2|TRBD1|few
TGTGCCAGCAGCTTGACTCAGGGGGTGGGCGAGCAGTACTTC
CASSLTQGVGEQYF
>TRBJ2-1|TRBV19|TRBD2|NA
TGTGCCAGTAGTATTGGGATAGCGGGGAATACGTTCTTC
CASSIGIAGNTFF
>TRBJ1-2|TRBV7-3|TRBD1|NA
TGTGCCAGCAGATCCCCGGGACAGGACCTTTCCGGTGGCTACACCTTC
CASRSPGQDLSGGYTF
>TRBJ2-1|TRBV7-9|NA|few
TGTGCCAGCAGCTTAATCCCCTTTCCCTACAATGAGCAGTTCTTC
CASSLIPFPYNEQFF
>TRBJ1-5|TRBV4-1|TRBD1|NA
TGCGCCAGCAGCCTAACAGGGGGCGGCAATCAGCCCCAGCATTTT
CASSLTGGGNQPQHF
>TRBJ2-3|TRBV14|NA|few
TGTGCCAGCAGCCCCTTCACCCGGGGGAGCACAGATACGCAGTATTTT
CASSPFTRGSTDTQYF
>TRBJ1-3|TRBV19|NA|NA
TGTGCCAGTAGAAGCCTTTTAGCGAGCTCTGGAAACACCATATATTTT
CASRSLLASSGNTIYF
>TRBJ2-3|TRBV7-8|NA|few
TGTGCCAGCAGCTGGTCGACGGGGGGCACAGATACGCAGTATTTT
CASSWSTGGTDTQYF
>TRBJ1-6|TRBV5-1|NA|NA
TGCGCCAGCAGCTTGAGCGGAGGAGTAGCTTCACCCCTCCACTTT
CASSLSGGVASPLHF
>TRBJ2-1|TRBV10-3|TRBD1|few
TGTGCCATCAGTGAGCCCCAGGGGGCCTACAATGAGCAGTTCTTC
CAISEPQGAYNEQFF
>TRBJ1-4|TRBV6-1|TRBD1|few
TGTGCCAGCAATGGACAGGGGAGGGAAAAACTGTTTTTT
CASNGQGREKLFF
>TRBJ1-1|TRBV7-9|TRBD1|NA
TGTGCCAGCAGCTCCGGGACAGTGAACACTGAAGCTTTCTTT
CASSSGTVNTEAFF
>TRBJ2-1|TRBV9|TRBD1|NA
TGTGCCAGCAGCGGGACAGGGGGCGAAGCTCACTACTACAATGAGCAGTTCTTC
CASSGTGGEAHYYNEQFF
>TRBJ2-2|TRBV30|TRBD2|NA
TGTGCCTGGAAGAGAGCCGCCTTCAGCGGGGGACCAAACACCGGGGAGCTGTTTTTT
CAWKRAAFSGGPNTGELFF
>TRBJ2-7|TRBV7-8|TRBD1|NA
TGTGCCAGCAGCCCAGGACAGGGGCCCTCCTACGAGCAGTACTTC
CASSPGQGPSYEQYF
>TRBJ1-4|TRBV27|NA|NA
TGTGCCTCCTCATCAGGGAGGGCTAATGAAAAACTGTTTTTT
CASSSGRANEKLFF
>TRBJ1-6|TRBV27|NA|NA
TGTGCCAGCAGCGAATCGGGTTCACCCCTCCACTTT
CASSESGSPLHF
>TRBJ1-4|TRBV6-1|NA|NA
TGTGCCAGCAGAGAACTAGGGGCAGCAACTAATGAAAAACTGTTTTTT
CASRELGAATNEKLFF
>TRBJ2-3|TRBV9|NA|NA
TGTGCCAGCAGTAAAAGGCCGACTACGGGCGATACGCAGTATTTT
CASSKRPTTGDTQYF
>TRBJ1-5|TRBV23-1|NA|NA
TGCGCCAGCTCGCTAGACTCCAATCAGCCCCAGCATTTT
CASSLDSNQPQHF
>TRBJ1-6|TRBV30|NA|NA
TGTGCCTGGAGATTCAAGACAGCTTATAATTCACCCCTCCACTTT
CAWRFKTAYNSPLHF
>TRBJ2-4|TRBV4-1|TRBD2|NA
TGCGCCAGCAGCCAAGTTGGAGGGGCGGGGGACATTCAGTACTTC
CASSQVGGAGDIQYF
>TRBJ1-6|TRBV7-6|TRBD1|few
TGTGCCAGCAGCACCACACAGGGGGCGCGTAATTCACCCCTCCACTTT
CASSTTQGARNSPLHF
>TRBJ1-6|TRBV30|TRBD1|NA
TGTGCCTGGAGTTCCTCCTCAGGGGGCAGATCACCCCTCCACTTT
CAWSSSSGGRSPLHF
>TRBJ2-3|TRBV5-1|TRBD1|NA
TGCGCCAGCAGCCCGAGGGGACAGAACACAGATACGCAGTATTTT
CASSPRGQNTDTQYF
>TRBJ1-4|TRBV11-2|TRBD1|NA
TGTGCCAGCAGCTGGGGACAGACTCCTAATGAAAAACTGTTTTTT
CASSWGQTPNEKLFF